Sequencing of this TCR beta chain was carried out in a study of blood T cells in healthy people across ages. Study conclusions and caveats: It was the long-lived donors that had more naive CD4+ cells and higher diversity than aged donors. Roughly linear age-related decline in beta diversity appeared, significant by age around 38.

Worth noting for this clonotype: What it binds is unknown.

Sample-barcoded 5' priming and a J-beta primer mix drove a second PCR of roughly 7 to 11 cycles. TCRdb used MiXCR to reprocess the 5' RACE reads, holding one entry per CDR3 protein. The sample has about 970,000 distinct CDR3 sequences; around 54% are singletons. J was trimmed by 1 base and V by 4 bases; bases with no gene match: 9. CDR1 SGDLS and CDR2 YYNGEE come from the germline V gene. The CDR3 spans 17 residues. This TCR came from a woman aged 55-69 years in good health. The rearrangement joins TRBV9 to TRBJ2-3; 10 bases map to TRBD2. The specimen sequenced was blood. CDR3 sequence reads: CASSKASGSTGTDTQYF. In DNA, the CDR3 is TGTGCCAGCAGCAAGGCTAGCGGGAGTACGGGCACAGATACGCAGTATTTT. Using reference TRBV9 and TRBJ2-3 for the parts outside the CDR3, the full variable domain is DSGVTQTPKHLITATGQRVTLRCSPRSGDLSVYWYQQSLDQGLQFLIQYYNGEERAKGNILERFSAQQFPDLHSELNLSSLELGDSALYFCASSKASGSTGTDTQYFGPGTRLTVL.